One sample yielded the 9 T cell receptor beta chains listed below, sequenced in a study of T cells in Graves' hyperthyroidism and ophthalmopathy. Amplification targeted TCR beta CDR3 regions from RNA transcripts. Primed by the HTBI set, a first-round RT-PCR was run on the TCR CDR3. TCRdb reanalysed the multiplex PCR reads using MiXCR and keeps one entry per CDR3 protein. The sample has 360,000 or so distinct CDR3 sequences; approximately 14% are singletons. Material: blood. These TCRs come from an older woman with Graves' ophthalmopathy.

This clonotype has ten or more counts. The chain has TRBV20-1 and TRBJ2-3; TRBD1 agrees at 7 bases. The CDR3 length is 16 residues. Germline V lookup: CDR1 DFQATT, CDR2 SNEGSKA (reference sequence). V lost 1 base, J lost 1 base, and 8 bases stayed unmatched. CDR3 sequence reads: CSARGWGQGGTDTQYF. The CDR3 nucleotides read TGCAGTGCTAGAGGGTGGGGGCAGGGGGGCACAGATACGCAGTATTTT.

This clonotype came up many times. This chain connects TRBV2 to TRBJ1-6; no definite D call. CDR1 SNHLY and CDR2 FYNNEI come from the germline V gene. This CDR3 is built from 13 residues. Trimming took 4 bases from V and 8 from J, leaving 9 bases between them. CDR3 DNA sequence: TGTGCCAGCAGTGGGCAGAGGGATTCACCCCTCCACTTT. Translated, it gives CASSGQRDSPLHF.

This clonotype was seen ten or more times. CDR3 sequence reads: CASSLEGAGGHEQYF. Written as DNA, the CDR3 is TGTGCCAGCAGCTTAGAAGGAGCGGGGGGCCACGAGCAGTACTTC. The chain joins TRBV7-9 to TRBJ2-7, with TRBD2 matching over 9 bases. The CDR3 totals 15 residues. J was trimmed by 5 bases and V by 1 base; bases with no gene match: 6. Per the germline V gene, CDR1 is SEHNR and CDR2 is FQNEAQ (reference sequence).

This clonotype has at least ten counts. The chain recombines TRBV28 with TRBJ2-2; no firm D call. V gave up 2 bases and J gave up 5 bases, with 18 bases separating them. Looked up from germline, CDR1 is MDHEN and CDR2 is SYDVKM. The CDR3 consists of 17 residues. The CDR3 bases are TGTGCCAGCAGTTTAGCCGCCTTTGCGCGAGGTACCGGGGAGCTGTTTTTT. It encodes CASSLAAFARGTGELFF.

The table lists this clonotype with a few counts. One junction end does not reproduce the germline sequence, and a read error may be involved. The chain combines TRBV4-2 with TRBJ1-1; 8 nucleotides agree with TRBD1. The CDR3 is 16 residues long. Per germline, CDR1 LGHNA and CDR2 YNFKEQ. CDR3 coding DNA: TGTGCCAACAGCCAAGAAGGTGGACAGGGGAACACTGAAGCTTTCTTT. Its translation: CANSQEGGQGNTEAFF.

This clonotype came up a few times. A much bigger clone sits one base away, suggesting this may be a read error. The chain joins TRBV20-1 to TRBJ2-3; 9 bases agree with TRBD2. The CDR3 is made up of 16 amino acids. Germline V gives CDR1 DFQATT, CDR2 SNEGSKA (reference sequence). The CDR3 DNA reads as TGCAGTGCTAGGTCTAGAGCGGGAGGAAGCATAGATACGCAGTATTTT. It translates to CSARSRAGGSIDTQYF.

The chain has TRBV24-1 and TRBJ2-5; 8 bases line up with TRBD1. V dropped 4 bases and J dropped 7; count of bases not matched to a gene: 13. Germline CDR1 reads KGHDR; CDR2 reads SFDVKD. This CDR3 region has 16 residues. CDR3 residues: CATSEWSRGQSGTQYF. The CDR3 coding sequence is TGTGCCACCAGTGAGTGGAGCAGGGGGCAGTCCGGGACCCAGTACTTC.

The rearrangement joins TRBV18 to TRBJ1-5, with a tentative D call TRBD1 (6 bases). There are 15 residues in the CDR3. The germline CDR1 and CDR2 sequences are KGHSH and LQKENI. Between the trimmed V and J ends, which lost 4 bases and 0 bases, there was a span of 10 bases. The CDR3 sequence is CASSRPGASNQPQHF. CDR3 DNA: TGTGCCAGCTCACGACCGGGGGCTAGCAATCAGCCCCAGCATTTT.

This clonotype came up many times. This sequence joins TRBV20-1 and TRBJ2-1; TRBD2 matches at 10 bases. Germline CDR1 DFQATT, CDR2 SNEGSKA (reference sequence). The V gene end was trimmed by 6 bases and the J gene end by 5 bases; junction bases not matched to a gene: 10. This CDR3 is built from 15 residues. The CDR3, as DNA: TGCAGTGCCAACCCCGGGACTAGCGCAAACAATGAGCAGTTCTTC. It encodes CSANPGTSANNEQFF.